This entry lists 22 T cell receptor beta chains sequenced from one sample in a study of blood T cell dynamics during melanoma immunotherapy. The time point: week 3, after first cycle of checkpoint inhibitor. Generated by immunoSEQ multiplex PCR, the TCRdb table keeps only in-frame clones and is missing some. Here the sample spans 25,000 to 35,000 clones, around four fifths being singletons. The sample consisted of blood, taken from a patient treated with checkpoint blockade. These receptors came from a human donor with melanoma.

This chain links TRBV5-4 with TRBJ1-2; D unresolved. V dropped 1 base and J dropped 7 bases, with 5 bases sitting between them. CDR1 and CDR2 (germline): SGHNT, YYREEE (reference sequence). The length of the CDR3 is 11 residues. The CDR3: CASSLKAGYTF. DNA of the CDR3: TGTGCCAGCAGCTTGAAAGCTGGCTACACCTTC.

V and J are TRBV5-1 and TRBJ2-2; D is possibly TRBD1 (6 bases). The CDR3 totals 13 residues. Trimming cost V 2 bases and J 6 bases, with 8 bases left between them. The germline gives CDR1 SGHRS, CDR2 YFSETQ. The CDR3 coding sequence is TGCGCCAGCAGCTTCGGACAGCCCGGGGAGCTGTTTTTT. It specifies CASSFGQPGELFF.

The rearrangement uses TRBV28 and TRBJ1-3; D is uncertain. Germline V lookup: CDR1 MDHEN, CDR2 SYDVKM. V lost 7 bases and J lost 3, with 22 bases in between. The CDR3 extends over 17 amino acids. The DNA of the CDR3 is TGTGCCAGCACCCTTTGGAACCCAGGAGGCGGTGGAAACACCATATATTTT. Protein product: CASTLWNPGGGGNTIYF.

This clone appeared once. The CDR3 protein is CARRRDRNEKLFF. The DNA of the CDR3 is TGTGCCAGAAGGAGGGACCGTAATGAAAAACTGTTTTTT. This chain connects TRBV5-3 to TRBJ1-4, with D maybe TRBD1 (5 bases). TRBV5-3 is annotated as an ORF whose role is uncertain. Trimming took off 5 bases at V and 4 bases at J, with 9 bases between the two ends. This CDR3 comprises 13 residues.

The table lists this clone with a count of one. The chain has TRBV4-1 and TRBJ2-5, with 7 bases fitting TRBD1. With the DNA end fitting TRBJ2-7 better, the J assignment may be wrong. Looked up from germline, CDR1 is MGHRA and CDR2 is YSYEKL. This CDR3 has 15 amino acids. The CDR3 reads CASSQERQGPYEQYF. The DNA of the CDR3 is TGCGCCAGCAGCCAAGAAAGACAGGGTCCCTACGAGCAGTACTTC.

This clone is deemed medium-sized. This chain uses TRBV10-3 with TRBJ2-1, with TRBD2 matching over 10 bases. Germline loops: CDR1 ENHRY, CDR2 SYGVKD. J was trimmed by 6 bases and V by 10 bases; bases with no gene match: 6. The CDR3 totals 13 residues. DNA for the CDR3: TGTGCCACCCTAGCGGGAGAGGGCAATGAGCAGTTCTTC. It yields the protein CATLAGEGNEQFF.

The V call is TRBV28, the J call TRBJ1-1; D gene ambiguous. The CDR3 has 14 amino acids. V dropped 5 bases and J dropped 6 bases, with 16 bases sitting between them. Germline V gives CDR1 MDHEN, CDR2 SYDVKM. This chain's CDR3 is CASSPLDTSSEAFF. The CDR3 nucleotides read TGTGCCAGCAGTCCGCTAGACACGTCGTCTGAAGCTTTCTTT.

J is TRBJ1-1 and V is TRBV6-5; D gene uncertain. V was shortened by 4 bases and J by 4 bases, with 13 bases between the two germline ends. Germline V gene sequence: CDR1 MNHEY, CDR2 SVGAGI. This CDR3 region has 14 residues. Here the CDR3 DNA reads TGTGCCAGCAGTTTTGTACCTCAGAGCACTGAAGCTTTCTTT. Translating it yields CASSFVPQSTEAFF.

The genes are TRBV4-2 and TRBJ1-2; no firm D call. V lost 4 bases and J 0 bases, leaving 3 bases between the germline ends. CDR3 length: 12 amino acids. CDR1 and CDR2 from the germline V gene are LGHNA and YNFKEQ. CDR3 loop: CASSPTNYGYTF. Here the CDR3 DNA reads TGTGCCAGCAGCCCCACTAACTATGGCTACACCTTC.

This clone was detected only once. The chain recombines TRBV18 with TRBJ2-7, with TRBD1 matching 8 bases. CDR1 is KGHSH, CDR2 LQKENI, per germline. V dropped 5 bases and J dropped 5; count of bases not matched to a gene: 11. This CDR3 is 15 amino acids long. The DNA for the CDR3 is TGTGCCAGCTCATGGACAGGGTCCCATGGGGACGAGCAGTACTTC. This encodes CASSWTGSHGDEQYF. Combining the CDR3 with reference TRBV18 and TRBJ2-7 gives the whole variable domain NAGVMQNPRHLVRRRGQEARLRCSPMKGHSHVYWYRQLPEEGLKFMVYLQKENIIDESGMPKERFSAEFPKEGPSILRIQQVVRGDSAAYFCASSWTGSHGDEQYFGPGTRLTVT.

The chain uses TRBV2 and TRBJ2-5, with 11 bases fitting TRBD1. Germline CDR1 SNHLY, CDR2 FYNNEI. V dropped 8 bases and J dropped 4; count of bases not matched to a gene: 6. The CDR3 totals 14 residues. The CDR3 region has the DNA TGTGCCAGCGGGACAGGGGGGTCGGGAGAGACCCAGTACTTC. Protein product: CASGTGGSGETQYF.

The chain uses TRBV5-8 and TRBJ2-7; D ambiguous. This CDR3 contains 14 residues. Germline CDR1 reads SGHTS; CDR2 reads YDEGEE. Deletions cut 1 base from V and 2 bases from J, with 10 bases between. The CDR3 sequence: CASSLNSLTYEQYF. DNA for the CDR3: TGTGCCAGCAGCTTGAACTCACTAACCTACGAGCAGTACTTC. The complete variable domain, with remaining parts taken from reference TRBV5-8 and TRBJ2-7, reads EAGVTQSPTHLIKTRGQQATLRCSPISGHTSVYWYQQALGLGLQFLLWYDEGEERNRGNFPPRFSGRQFPNYSSELNVNALELEDSALYLCASSLNSLTYEQYFGPGTRLTVT.

The chain has TRBV19 and TRBJ1-5; TRBD1 agrees at 7 bases. The germline CDR1 and CDR2 sequences are LNHDA and SQIVND (reference sequence). CDR3 length equals 15 residues. Trimming at V came to 6 bases and at J to 2 bases, leaving 7 bases not matched to a gene. For the CDR3, the DNA is TGTGCCAGTAGCACGCAGGGGGGGGGCAATCAGCCCCAGCATTTT. It yields the protein CASSTQGGGNQPQHF.

About this clone itself: One junction end does not reproduce the germline sequence, and a read error may be involved. The chain recombines TRBV27 with TRBJ2-7, with TRBD2 identical over 10 bases. The CDR3 sequence is 12 residues long. Germline-derived CDR1 and CDR2 are MNHEY and SMNVEV (reference sequence). The CDR3 DNA reads TGTGCCAGCAGACCTAGCGGGGGATCTATATATTTC. This encodes CASRPSGGSIYF.

The rearrangement joins TRBV5-4 to TRBJ1-1; D may be TRBD1 (6 bases). CDR3 length: 15 amino acids. Between the trimmed V and J ends, which lost 3 bases and 0 bases, there was a span of 12 bases. Germline CDR1 SGHNT, CDR2 YYREEE (reference sequence). The CDR3 region is CASSWGAGLNTEAFF. CDR3 bases: TGTGCCAGCAGCTGGGGGGCCGGGTTGAACACTGAAGCTTTCTTT.

Details on this clone: Its ends do not fully match the called genes, so a read error is possible. The chain uses TRBV7-2 and TRBJ1-2, with 7 bases matching TRBD1. CDR3 length: 13 residues. In germline, CDR1 is SGHTA, CDR2 FQGNSA. The CDR3 spells CASSQGQLHWGSF. Written as DNA, the CDR3 is TGTGCCAGCAGCCAGGGACAGCTACACTGGGGCTCCTTC.

This chain joins TRBV11-3 and TRBJ2-1; unclear D gene. Germline values: CDR1 SGHNT, CDR2 YENEEA. Trimming took 1 base from V and 0 from J, leaving 10 bases between them. The CDR3 covers 16 residues. In nucleotides, the CDR3 is TGTGCCAGCAGCTTAGGTCGACCTAGCTCCTACAATGAGCAGTTCTTC. This encodes CASSLGRPSSYNEQFF.

V is TRBV28 and J is TRBJ2-7; D is ambiguous. This CDR3 is built from 13 residues. Trimming removed 5 bases at V and 3 bases at J, with 11 bases between. The germline CDR1 and CDR2 sequences are MDHEN and SYDVKM. The CDR3 loop is CASSATRFYEQYF. Here the CDR3 DNA reads TGTGCCAGCAGTGCCACCCGCTTCTACGAGCAGTACTTC.

This chain uses TRBV19 with TRBJ1-5, with D tentatively TRBD1 (5 bases). The CDR3 extends over 13 amino acids. V was pared by 5 bases and J by 1 base, with 6 bases between. Germline lookup yields CDR1 LNHDA and CDR2 SQIVND (reference sequence). CDR3 sequence reads: CASSGGSNQPQHF. CDR3 in DNA: TGTGCCAGTAGTGGGGGAAGCAATCAGCCCCAGCATTTT.

V is TRBV4-3 and J is TRBJ1-2, with 11 positions matching TRBD1. CDR1 and CDR2 from the germline V gene are LGHNA and YSLEER. CDR3 length: 15 residues. With V trimmed by 2 bases and J by 5 bases, 4 bases remained unmatched. The CDR3 DNA is TGCGCCAGCAGCCAAACCGGGACAGGGGGTTATGGCTACACCTTC. It encodes CASSQTGTGGYGYTF.

This chain links TRBV7-8 with TRBJ1-4; D perhaps matches TRBD1 (6 bases). CDR3 length: 15 amino acids. V was trimmed by 0 bases and J by 6 bases, leaving 11 bases between them. Germline lookup yields CDR1 SGHVS and CDR2 FQNEAQ. The CDR3 sequence: CASSLADRLYEKLFF. CDR3 sequence (DNA): TGTGCCAGCAGCTTAGCAGACAGGTTATATGAAAAACTGTTTTTT.

The CDR3 sequence is CASSPTGGSYNEQFF. The CDR3 region has the DNA TGTGCCAGCAGCCCGACAGGGGGCTCCTACAATGAGCAGTTCTTC. The chain uses TRBV2 and TRBJ2-1, with TRBD1 matching 9 bases. The CDR3 sequence is 15 residues long. The ends lost 6 bases at V and 0 bases at J; junction bases unmatched: 3. Germline CDR1 SNHLY, CDR2 FYNNEI.